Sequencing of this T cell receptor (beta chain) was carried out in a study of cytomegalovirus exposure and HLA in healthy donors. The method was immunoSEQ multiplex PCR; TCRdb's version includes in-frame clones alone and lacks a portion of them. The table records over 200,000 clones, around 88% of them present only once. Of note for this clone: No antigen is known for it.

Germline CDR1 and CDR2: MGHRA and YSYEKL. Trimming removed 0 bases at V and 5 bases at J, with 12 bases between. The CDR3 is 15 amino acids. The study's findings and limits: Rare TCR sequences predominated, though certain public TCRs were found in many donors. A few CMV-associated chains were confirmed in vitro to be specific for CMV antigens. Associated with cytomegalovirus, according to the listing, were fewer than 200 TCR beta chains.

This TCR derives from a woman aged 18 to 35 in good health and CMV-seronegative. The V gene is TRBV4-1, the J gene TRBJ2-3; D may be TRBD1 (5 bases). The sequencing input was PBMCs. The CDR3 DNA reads TGCGCCAGCAGCCAAGAGGGCAGGGTTGGAGATACGCAGTATTTT. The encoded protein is CASSQEGRVGDTQYF.